This T cell receptor (beta chain) originates from a study of T cells after posttransplantation cyclophosphamide. General study results and limits: Skin or GI-infiltrating T cells shared few TRB sequences with blood. Recipient CMV seropositivity and CMV reactivation strongly tracked TRB clonality. Donor CD8+ memory clones often dominated recipient blood repertoires at later times.

This clone was detected a few times. Its antigen remains unidentified. The data were produced by immunoSEQ multiplex PCR, yet TCRdb's version contains in-frame clones alone and is incomplete. The table records more than 2,500 clones, about 56% of them present only once. Treatment was busulfan-fludarabine conditioning, a marrow graft, and cyclophosphamide on days +3 and +4. The CDR3 is 15 residues long. Deletions cut 0 bases from V and 1 base from J, with 7 bases between. Per the germline V gene, CDR1 is LGHNA and CDR2 is YSLEER. The sequence came from a male patient between 60 and 69 years old who received an allogeneic stem cell transplant from a related donor and was CMV-positive. These T cells may partly come from the graft donor. The specimen comprised PBMCs, sampled 30 days after allogeneic stem cell transplant with posttransplant cyclophosphamide. The rearrangement uses TRBV4-3 and TRBJ1-5; the D is unclear. The CDR3 protein is CASSQENGSNQPQHF. The CDR3, as DNA: TGCGCCAGCAGCCAAGAAAACGGGAGCAATCAGCCCCAGCATTTT.